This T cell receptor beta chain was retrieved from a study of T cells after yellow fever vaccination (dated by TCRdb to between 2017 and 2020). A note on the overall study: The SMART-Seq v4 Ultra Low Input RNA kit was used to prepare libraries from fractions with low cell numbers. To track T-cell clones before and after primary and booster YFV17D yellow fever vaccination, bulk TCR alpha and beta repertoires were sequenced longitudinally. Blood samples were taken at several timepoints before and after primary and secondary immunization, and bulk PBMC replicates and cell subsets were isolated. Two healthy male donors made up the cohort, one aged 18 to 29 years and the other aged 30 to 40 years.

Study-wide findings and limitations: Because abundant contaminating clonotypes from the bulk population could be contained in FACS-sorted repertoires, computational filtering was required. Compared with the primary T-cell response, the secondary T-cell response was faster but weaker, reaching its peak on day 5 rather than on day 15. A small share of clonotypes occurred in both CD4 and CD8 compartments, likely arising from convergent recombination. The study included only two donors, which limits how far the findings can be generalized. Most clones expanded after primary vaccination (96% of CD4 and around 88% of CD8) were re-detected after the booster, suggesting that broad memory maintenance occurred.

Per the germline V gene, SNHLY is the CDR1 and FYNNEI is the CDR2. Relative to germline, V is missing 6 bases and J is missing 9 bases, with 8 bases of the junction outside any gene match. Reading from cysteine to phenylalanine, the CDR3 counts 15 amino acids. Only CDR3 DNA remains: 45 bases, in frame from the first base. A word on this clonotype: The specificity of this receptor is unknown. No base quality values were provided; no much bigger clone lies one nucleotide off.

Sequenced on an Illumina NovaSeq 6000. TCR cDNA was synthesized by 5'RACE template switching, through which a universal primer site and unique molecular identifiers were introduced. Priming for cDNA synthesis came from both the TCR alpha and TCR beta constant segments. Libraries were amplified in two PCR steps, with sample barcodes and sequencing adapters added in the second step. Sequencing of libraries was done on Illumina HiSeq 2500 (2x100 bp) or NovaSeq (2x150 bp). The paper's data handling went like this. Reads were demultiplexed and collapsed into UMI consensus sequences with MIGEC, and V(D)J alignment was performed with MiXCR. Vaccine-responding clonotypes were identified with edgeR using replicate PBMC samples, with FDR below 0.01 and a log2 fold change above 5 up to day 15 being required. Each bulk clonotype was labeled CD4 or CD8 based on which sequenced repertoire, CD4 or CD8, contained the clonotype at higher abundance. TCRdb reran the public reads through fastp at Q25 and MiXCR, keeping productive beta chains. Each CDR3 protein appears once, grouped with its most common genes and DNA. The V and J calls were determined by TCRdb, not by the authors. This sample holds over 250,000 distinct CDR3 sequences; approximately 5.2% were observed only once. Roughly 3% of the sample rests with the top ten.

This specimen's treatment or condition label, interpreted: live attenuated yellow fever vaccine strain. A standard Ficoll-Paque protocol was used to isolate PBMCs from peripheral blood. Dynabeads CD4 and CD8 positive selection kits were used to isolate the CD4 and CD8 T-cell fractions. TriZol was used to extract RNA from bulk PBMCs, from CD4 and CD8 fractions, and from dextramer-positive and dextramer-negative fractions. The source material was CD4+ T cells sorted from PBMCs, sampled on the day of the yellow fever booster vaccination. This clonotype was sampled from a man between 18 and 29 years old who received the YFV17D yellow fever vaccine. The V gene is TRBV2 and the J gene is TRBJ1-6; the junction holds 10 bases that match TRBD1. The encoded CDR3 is CASSAWGTGVSPLHF. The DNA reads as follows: TGTGCCAGCAGCGCTTGGGGGACAGGGGTTTCACCCCTCCACTTT.